This TCR beta chain comes out of a study of blood T cells in healthy people across ages. Study-level points and caveats: When set beside aged donors, long-lived donors presented more naive CD4+ cells and higher diversity. A strong correlation was seen between TCR beta diversity and naive T cell percentage.

The use of a sample-barcoded 5' primer and a J-beta primer mix characterized a second PCR of 7 to 11 cycles. TCRdb reprocessed the 5' RACE reads with MiXCR, giving one entry per CDR3 protein. In the table there are roughly 640,000 distinct CDR3 sequences, 25% to 35% of which are singletons. This clonotype was seen at least ten times. Its antigen is not identified. V was shortened by 4 bases and J by 4 bases, with 14 bases between the two germline ends. CDR1 and CDR2 (germline): ENHRY, SYGVKD. This CDR3 is built from 15 residues. This chain uses TRBV10-3 with TRBJ1-5, with D maybe TRBD1 (6 bases). This receptor was obtained from a woman older than 75 in good health. The sample was blood. The CDR3 region is CAISVAGQGNQPQHF. For the CDR3, the DNA is TGTGCCATCAGTGTAGCCGGGCAGGGGAATCAGCCCCAGCATTTT.